This T cell receptor (beta chain) was retrieved from a study of Graves' ophthalmopathy and Graves' hyperthyroidism. Looking at the study overall: Investigators collected peripheral blood at initial diagnosis, before any treatment was given.

Transcripts of RNA were the source for amplifying TCR beta CDR3 regions. HTBI primers served in a first-round RT-PCR, which a second-round multiplex PCR followed. MiXCR, run by TCRdb on the multiplex PCR reads, gives a single entry per CDR3 protein. This sample has just over 600,000 distinct CDR3 sequences, with about a fifth found just once. Eligible hyperthyroidism cases comprised new diagnoses of under 2 months' duration in individuals aged 18 to 65. Additional autoimmune diseases, uncontrolled infections, pregnancy or lactation disqualified patients. This clonotype came up a few times. Germline V gene data show CDR1 as MGHDK and CDR2 as SYGVNS. V was trimmed by 4 bases and J by 5 bases, leaving 10 bases between them. There are 13 residues in the CDR3.

The chain links TRBV25-1 to TRBJ2-3, with D maybe TRBD1 (5 bases). This clonotype was obtained from a woman between 18 and 30 years old with stable Graves' hyperthyroidism. Some clones in this sample may be carry-over from other donors' samples. Sequencing used peripheral blood. CDR3 nucleotide sequence: TGTGCCAGCAGTGCAGGGTTGGTAGATACGCAGTATTTT. Its translation is CASSAGLVDTQYF.